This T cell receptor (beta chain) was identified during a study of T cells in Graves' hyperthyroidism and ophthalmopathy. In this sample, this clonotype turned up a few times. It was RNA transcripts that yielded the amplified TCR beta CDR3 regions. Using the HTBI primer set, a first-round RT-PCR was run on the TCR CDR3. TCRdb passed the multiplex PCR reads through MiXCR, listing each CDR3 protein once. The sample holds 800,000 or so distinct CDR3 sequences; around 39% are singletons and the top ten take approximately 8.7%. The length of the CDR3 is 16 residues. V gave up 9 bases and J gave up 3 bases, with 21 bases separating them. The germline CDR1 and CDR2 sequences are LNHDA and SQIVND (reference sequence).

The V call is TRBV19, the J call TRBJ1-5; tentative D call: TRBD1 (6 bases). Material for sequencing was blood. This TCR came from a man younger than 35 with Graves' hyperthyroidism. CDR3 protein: CASKDSQMRANQPQHF. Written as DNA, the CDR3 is TGTGCCAGCAAGGACAGCCAGATGAGGGCCAATCAGCCCCAGCATTTT.